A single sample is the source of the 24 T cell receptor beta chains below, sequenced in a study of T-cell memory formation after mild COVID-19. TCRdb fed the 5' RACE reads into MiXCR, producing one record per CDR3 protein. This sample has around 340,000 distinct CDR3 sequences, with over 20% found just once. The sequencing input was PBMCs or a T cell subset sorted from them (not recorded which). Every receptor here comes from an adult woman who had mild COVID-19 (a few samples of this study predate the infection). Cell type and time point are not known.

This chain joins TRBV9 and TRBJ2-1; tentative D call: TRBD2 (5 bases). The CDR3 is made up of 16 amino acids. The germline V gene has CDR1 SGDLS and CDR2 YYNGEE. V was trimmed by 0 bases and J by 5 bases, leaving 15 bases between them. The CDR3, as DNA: TGTGCCAGCAGCGTAGCAAGCGGACTCAGTAACAATGAGCAGTTCTTC. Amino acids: CASSVASGLSNNEQFF.

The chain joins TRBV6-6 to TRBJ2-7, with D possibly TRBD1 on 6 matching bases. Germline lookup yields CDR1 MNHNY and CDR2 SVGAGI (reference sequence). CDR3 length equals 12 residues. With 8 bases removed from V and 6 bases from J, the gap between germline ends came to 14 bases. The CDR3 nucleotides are TGTGCCAGCCAACAGGGATCGGGCGAGCAGTACTTC. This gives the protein CASQQGSGEQYF.

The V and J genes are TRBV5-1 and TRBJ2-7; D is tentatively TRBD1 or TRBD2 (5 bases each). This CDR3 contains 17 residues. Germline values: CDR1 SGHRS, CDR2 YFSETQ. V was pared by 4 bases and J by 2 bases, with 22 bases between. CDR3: CASSPGPGPRYAYEQYF. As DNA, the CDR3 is TGCGCCAGCAGCCCGGGCCCGGGGCCACGATATGCCTACGAGCAGTACTTC. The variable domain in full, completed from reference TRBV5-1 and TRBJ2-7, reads KAGVTQTPRYLIKTRGQQVTLSCSPISGHRSVSWYQQTPGQGLQFLFEYFSETQRNKGNFPGRFSGRQFSNSRSEMNVSTLELGDSALYLCASSPGPGPRYAYEQYFGPGTRLTVT.

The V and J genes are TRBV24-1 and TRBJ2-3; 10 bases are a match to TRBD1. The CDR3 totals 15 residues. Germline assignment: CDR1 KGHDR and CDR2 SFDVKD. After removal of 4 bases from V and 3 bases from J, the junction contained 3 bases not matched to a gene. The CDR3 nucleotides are TGTGCCACCAGTGAAGGGACAGGGGAAACAGATACGCAGTATTTT. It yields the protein CATSEGTGETDTQYF.

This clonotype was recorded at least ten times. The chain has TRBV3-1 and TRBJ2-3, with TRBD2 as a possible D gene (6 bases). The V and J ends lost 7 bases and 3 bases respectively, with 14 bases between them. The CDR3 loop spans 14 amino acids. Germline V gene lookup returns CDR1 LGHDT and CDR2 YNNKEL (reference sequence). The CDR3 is CASKTDSGTDTQYF. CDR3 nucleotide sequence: TGTGCCAGCAAAACCGACAGCGGGACAGATACGCAGTATTTT.

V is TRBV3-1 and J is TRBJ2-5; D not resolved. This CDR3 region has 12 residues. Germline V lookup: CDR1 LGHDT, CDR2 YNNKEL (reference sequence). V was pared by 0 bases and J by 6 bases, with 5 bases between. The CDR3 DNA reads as TGTGCCAGCAGCCAAGAGTTGAAGACCCAGTACTTC. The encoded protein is CASSQELKTQYF.

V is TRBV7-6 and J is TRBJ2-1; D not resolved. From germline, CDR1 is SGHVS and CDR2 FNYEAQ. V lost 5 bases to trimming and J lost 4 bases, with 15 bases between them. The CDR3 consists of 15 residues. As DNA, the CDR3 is TGTGCCAGCAGCCATTCAGGCGCAGGATACAATGAGCAGTTCTTC. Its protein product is CASSHSGAGYNEQFF.

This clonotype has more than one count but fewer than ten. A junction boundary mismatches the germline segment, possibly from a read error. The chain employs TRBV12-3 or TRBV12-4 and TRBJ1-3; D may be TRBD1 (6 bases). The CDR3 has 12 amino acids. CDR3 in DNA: TGTGCCAGCAGTTTACAGGTGACAGGCTGGCATTTT. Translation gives CASSLQVTGWHF.

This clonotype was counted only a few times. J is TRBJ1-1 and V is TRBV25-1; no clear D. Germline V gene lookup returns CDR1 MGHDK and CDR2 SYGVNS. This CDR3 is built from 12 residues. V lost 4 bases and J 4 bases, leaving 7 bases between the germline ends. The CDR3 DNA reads TGTGCCAGCAGTGGGGCAGGCACTGAAGCTTTCTTT. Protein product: CASSGAGTEAFF. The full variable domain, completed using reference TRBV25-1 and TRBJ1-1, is EADIYQTPRYLVIGTGKKITLECSQTMGHDKMYWYQQDPGMELHLIHYSYGVNSTEKGDLSSESTVSRIRTEHFPLTLESARPSHTSQYLCASSGAGTEAFFGQGTRLTVV.

The CDR3 loop is CASSFVSGVNTEAFF. CDR3 nucleotide sequence: TGTGCCAGCAGTTTCGTATCCGGGGTGAACACTGAAGCTTTCTTT. The chain links TRBV28 to TRBJ1-1; D unclear. V was clipped by 3 bases and J by 0 bases, with 11 bases between them. Per the germline V gene, CDR1 is MDHEN and CDR2 is SYDVKM. This CDR3 spans 15 amino acids.

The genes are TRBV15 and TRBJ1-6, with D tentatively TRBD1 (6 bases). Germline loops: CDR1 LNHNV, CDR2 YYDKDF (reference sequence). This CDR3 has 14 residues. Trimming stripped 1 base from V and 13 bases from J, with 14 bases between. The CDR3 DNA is TGTGCCACCAGCAGAGTCACAACAGGGAGTCCCCTCCACTTT. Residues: CATSRVTTGSPLHF.

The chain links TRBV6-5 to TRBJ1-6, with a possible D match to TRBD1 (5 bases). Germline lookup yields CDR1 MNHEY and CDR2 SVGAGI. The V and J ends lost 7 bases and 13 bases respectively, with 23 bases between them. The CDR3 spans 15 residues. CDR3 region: CASTLTTAGGMPLHF. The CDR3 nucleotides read TGTGCCAGCACCCTGACCACGGCTGGGGGTATGCCCCTCCACTTT.

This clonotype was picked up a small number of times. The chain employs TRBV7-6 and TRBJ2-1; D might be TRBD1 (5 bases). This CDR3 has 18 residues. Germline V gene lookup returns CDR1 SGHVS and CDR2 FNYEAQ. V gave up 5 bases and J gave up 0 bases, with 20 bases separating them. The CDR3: CASSRFRVGLSSYNEQFF. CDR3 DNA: TGTGCCAGCAGCCGGTTTCGGGTGGGGCTTAGCTCCTACAATGAGCAGTTCTTC. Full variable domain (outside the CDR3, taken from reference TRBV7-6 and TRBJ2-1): GAGVSQSPRYKVTKRGQDVALRCDPISGHVSLYWYRQALGQGPEFLTYFNYEAQQDKSGLPNDRFSAERPEGSISTLTIQRTEQRDSAMYRCASSRFRVGLSSYNEQFFGPGTRLTVL.

CDR3 protein: CASSLGPDRGLGTEAFF. The CDR3 region has the DNA TGTGCCAGTAGCCTTGGGCCGGACAGGGGGCTAGGGACTGAAGCTTTCTTT. The V call is TRBV19, the J call TRBJ1-1, with 11 bases fitting TRBD1. The germline V gene encodes CDR1 LNHDA and CDR2 SQIVND (reference sequence). V was clipped by 6 bases and J by 5 bases; unmatched bases: 14. The CDR3 is 17 amino acids.

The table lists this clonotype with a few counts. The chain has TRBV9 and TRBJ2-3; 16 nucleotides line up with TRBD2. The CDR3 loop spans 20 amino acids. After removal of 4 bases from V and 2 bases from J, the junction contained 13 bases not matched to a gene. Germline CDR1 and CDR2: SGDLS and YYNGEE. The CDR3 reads CASSKRGLAGGLEHTDTQYF. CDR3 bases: TGTGCCAGCAGCAAGCGGGGACTAGCGGGGGGGTTGGAACACACAGATACGCAGTATTTT.

The CDR3 DNA follows: TGTGCCAGCAACCGAGGAGACCCGGGCGAAGCTGAAGCTTTCTTT. Amino acid sequence: CASNRGDPGEAEAFF. V is TRBV9 and J is TRBJ1-1, with unresolved D. Deletions cut 6 bases from V and 6 bases from J, with 21 bases between. The V gene's germline CDR1 is SGDLS and CDR2 YYNGEE. The CDR3 is 15 residues long.

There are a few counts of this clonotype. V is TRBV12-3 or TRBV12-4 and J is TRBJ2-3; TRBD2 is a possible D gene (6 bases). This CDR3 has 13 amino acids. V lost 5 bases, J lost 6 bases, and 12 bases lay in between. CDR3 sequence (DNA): TGTGCCAGCAGTGAGGGACTCGCGGATACGCAGTATTTT. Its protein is CASSEGLADTQYF.

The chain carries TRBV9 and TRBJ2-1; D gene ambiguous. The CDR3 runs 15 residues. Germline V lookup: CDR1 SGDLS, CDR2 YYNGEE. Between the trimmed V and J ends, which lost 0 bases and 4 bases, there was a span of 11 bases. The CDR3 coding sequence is TGTGCCAGCAGCGTAGCTCGGCATCCTTACAATGAGCAGTTCTTC. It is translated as CASSVARHPYNEQFF.

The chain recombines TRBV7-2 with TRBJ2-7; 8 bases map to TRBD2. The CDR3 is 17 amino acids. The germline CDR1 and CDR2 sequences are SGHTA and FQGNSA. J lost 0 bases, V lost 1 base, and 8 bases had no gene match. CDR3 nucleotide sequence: TGTGCCAGCAGCTTAGTTTCGGGACTAGATAGCTCCTACGAGCAGTACTTC. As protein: CASSLVSGLDSSYEQYF.

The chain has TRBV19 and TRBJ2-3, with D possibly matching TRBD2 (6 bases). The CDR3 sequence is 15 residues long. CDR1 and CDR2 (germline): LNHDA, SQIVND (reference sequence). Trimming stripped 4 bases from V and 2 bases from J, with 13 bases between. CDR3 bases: TGTGCCAGTAGTAAACCCGGAGGGATCACAGATACGCAGTATTTT. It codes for CASSKPGGITDTQYF.

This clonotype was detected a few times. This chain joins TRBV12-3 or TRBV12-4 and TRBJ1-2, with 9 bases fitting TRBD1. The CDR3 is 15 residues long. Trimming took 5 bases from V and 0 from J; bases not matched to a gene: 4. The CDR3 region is CASSRDRASNYGYTF. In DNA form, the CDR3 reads TGTGCCAGCAGTAGGGACAGGGCCTCTAACTATGGCTACACCTTC.

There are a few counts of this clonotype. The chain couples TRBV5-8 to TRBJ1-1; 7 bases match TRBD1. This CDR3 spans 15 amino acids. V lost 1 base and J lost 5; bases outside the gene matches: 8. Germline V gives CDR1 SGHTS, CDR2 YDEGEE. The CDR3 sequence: CASSLFKGARTEAFF. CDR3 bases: TGTGCCAGCAGCTTGTTTAAGGGGGCAAGAACTGAAGCTTTCTTT.

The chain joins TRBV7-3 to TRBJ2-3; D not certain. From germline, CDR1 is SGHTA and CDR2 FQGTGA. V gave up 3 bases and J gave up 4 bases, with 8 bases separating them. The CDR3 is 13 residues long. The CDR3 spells CASSFGPSDTQYF. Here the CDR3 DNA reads TGTGCCAGCAGCTTTGGACCGTCAGATACGCAGTATTTT.

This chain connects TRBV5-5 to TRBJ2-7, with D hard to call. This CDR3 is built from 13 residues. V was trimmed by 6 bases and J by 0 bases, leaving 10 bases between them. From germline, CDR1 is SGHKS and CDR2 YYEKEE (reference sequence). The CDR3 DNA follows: TGTGCCAGCACCCCGGCCCCCTCCTACGAGCAGTACTTC. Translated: CASTPAPSYEQYF.